This T cell receptor (beta chain) was found in a study of blood T cell repertoires in COVID-19. Study at large: Samples taken during acute and convalescent COVID-19 were collected in the United States, Italy and Spain. The analysed material was cDNA or gDNA that came from T cells, B-cell-depleted T cells, or PBMCs.

The CDR3 totals 17 residues. The germline V gene encodes CDR1 MNHEY and CDR2 SMNVEV (reference sequence). V lost 5 bases to trimming and J lost 8 bases; unmatched junction nucleotides: 12. Authors' processing steps: Amplified reference gene primers provided the basis for estimating nucleated cell counts. Method: immunoSEQ multiplex PCR; TCRdb's copy keeps in-frame clones and lacks some. D and trimming were read from the DNA, whereas the V and J calls and clone size are those reported in that table. The sample yields 100,000 to 150,000 clones, 85% seen once. This rearrangement joins TRBV27 to TRBJ2-3; 14 bases are shared with TRBD2. This sequence originates from an elderly man with active or convalescent COVID-19. The sample comprised peripheral blood. CDR3 sequence: CASSTGLAGGGRGTQYF. Here the CDR3 DNA reads TGTGCCAGCAGTACCGGACTAGCGGGGGGTGGAAGGGGTACGCAGTATTTT.